The entry below describes one T cell receptor (beta chain). Sequencing used immunoSEQ multiplex PCR; TCRdb keeps in-frame clones, though not all of them. This table holds 130,000 to 150,000 clones, about nine tenths found once. These data come from a study of T cell responses to AZD1222 COVID-19 vaccine. CDR3 length equals 14 residues. The germline V gene has CDR1 SGHTA and CDR2 FQGNSA. Deletions cut 0 bases from V and 7 bases from J, with 10 bases between. The chain employs TRBV7-2 and TRBJ1-3; D not resolved. The material was peripheral blood, obtained on day 0 of MenACWY control vaccination. This receptor was identified in an adult in good health. The CDR3, as DNA: TGTGCCAGCAGCTTAGCGGGCAGAGGGAACACCATATATTTT. It yields the protein CASSLAGRGNTIYF.